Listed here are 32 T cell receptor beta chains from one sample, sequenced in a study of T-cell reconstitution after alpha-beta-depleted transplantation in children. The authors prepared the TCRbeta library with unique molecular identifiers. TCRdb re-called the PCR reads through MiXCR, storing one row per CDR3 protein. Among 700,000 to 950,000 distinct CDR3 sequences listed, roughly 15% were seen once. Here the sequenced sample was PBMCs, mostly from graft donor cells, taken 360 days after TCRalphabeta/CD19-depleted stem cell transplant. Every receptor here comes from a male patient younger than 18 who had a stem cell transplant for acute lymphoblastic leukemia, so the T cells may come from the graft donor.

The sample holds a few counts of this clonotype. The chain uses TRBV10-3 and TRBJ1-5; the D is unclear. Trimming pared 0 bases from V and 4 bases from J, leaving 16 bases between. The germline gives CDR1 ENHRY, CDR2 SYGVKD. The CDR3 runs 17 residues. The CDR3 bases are TGTGCCATCAGTGAGTCCCTGCCCCGGTCACGAAATCAGCCCCAGCATTTT. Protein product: CAISESLPRSRNQPQHF.

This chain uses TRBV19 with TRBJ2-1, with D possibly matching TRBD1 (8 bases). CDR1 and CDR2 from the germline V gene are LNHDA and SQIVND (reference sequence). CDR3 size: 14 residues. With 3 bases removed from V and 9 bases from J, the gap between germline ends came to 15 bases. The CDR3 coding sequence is TGTGCCAGTAGTATTCGGACAGGGAGGGGTGAGCAGTTCTTC. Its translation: CASSIRTGRGEQFF. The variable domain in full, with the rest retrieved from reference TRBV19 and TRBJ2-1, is DGGITQSPKYLFRKEGQNVTLSCEQNLNHDAMYWYRQDPGQGLRLIYYSQIVNDFQKGDIAEGYSVSREKKESFPLTVTSAQKNPTAFYLCASSIRTGRGEQFFGPGTRLTVL.

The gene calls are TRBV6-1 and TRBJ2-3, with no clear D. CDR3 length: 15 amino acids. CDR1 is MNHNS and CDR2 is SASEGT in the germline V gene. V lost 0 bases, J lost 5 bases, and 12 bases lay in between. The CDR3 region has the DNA TGTGCCAGCAGTGAAGCGCACTGGATCGGAGATACGCAGTATTTT. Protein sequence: CASSEAHWIGDTQYF.

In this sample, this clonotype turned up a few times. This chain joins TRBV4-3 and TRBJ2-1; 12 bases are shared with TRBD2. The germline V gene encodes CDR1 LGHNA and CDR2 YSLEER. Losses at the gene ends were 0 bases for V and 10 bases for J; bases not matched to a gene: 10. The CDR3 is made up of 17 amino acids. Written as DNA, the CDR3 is TGCGCCAGCAGCCAAGATGGGGGGCTAGCGGGAGGGAACGAGCAGTTCTTC. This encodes CASSQDGGLAGGNEQFF.

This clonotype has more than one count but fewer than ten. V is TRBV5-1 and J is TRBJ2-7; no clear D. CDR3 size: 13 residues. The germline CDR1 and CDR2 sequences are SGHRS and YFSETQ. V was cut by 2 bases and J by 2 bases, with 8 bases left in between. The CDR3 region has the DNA TGCGCCAGCAGCTTAAATACCGCCTACGAGCAGTACTTC. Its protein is CASSLNTAYEQYF.

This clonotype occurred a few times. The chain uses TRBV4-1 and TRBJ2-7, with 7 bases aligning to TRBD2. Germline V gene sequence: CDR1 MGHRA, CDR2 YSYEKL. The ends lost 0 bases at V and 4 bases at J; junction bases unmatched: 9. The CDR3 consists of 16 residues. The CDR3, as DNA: TGCGCCAGCAGCCAAGATCTGAGGGAGGGGAATTACGAGCAGTACTTC. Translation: CASSQDLREGNYEQYF.

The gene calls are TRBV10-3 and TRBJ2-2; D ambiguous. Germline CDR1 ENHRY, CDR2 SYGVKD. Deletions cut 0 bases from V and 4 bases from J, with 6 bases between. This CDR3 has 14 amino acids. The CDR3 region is CAISESDFTGELFF. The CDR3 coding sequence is TGTGCCATCAGTGAGTCCGACTTCACCGGGGAGCTGTTTTTT.

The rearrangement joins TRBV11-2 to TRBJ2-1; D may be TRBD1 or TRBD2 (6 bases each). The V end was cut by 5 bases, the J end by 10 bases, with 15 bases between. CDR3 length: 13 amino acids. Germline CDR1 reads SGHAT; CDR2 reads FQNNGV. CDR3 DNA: TGTGCCAGCAGCCACACTCTAGGGGGGGAGCAGTTCTTC. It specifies CASSHTLGGEQFF.

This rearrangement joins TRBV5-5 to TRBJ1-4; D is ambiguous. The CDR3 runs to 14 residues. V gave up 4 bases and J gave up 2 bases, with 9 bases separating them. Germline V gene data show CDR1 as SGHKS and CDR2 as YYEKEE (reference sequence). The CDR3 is CASSPGGTNEKLFF. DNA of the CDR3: TGTGCCAGCAGCCCCGGAGGGACTAATGAAAAACTGTTTTTT.

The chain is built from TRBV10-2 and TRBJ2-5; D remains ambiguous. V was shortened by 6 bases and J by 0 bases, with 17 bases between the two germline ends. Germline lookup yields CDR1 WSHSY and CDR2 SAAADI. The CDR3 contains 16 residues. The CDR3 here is CASRLTPNAYQETQYF. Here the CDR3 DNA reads TGCGCCAGCAGACTGACTCCAAACGCGTACCAAGAGACCCAGTACTTC.

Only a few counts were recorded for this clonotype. CDR3 sequence: CASSHQKNFDEQFF. CDR3 nucleotides: TGTGCCAGCAGCCACCAGAAGAATTTCGATGAGCAGTTCTTC. The chain uses TRBV14 and TRBJ2-1; D not certain. Germline CDR1 is SGHDN and CDR2 is FVKESK. V lost 3 bases to trimming and J lost 8 bases, with 14 bases between them. The length of the CDR3 is 14 residues.

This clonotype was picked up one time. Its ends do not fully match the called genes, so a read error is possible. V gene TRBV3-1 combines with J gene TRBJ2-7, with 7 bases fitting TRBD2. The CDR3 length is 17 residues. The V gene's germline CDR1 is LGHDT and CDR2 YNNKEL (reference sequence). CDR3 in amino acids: CACSQGGLGGGSYEQYF. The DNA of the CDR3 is TGTGCCTGCAGCCAAGGAGGACTCGGCGGGGGATCCTACGAGCAGTACTTC.

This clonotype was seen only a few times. CDR3 sequence: CASSRRDRGAQPQHF. The CDR3, as DNA: TGTGCCAGCAGTCGCCGGGACAGGGGGGCTCAGCCCCAGCATTTT. This sequence joins TRBV12-3 or TRBV12-4 and TRBJ1-5; 11 nucleotides line up with TRBD1. Trimming removed 5 bases from V and 6 bases from J; junction bases left unmatched: 6. The CDR3 is 15 residues long.

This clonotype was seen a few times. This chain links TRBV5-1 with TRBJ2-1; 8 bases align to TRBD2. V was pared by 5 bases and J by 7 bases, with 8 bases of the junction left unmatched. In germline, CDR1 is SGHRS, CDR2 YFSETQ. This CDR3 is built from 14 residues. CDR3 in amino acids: CASSSQRERNEQFF. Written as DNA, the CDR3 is TGCGCCAGCAGTAGCCAGCGGGAGAGGAATGAGCAGTTCTTC.

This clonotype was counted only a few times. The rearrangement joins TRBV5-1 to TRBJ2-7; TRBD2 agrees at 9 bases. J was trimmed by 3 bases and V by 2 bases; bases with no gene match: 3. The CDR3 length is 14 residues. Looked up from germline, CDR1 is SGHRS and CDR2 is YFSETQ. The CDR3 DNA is TGCGCCAGCAGCTTAAAGCGGGAGGACTACGAGCAGTACTTC. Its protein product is CASSLKREDYEQYF. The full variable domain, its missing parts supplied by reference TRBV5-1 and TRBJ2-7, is KAGVTQTPRYLIKTRGQQVTLSCSPISGHRSVSWYQQTPGQGLQFLFEYFSETQRNKGNFPGRFSGRQFSNSRSEMNVSTLELGDSALYLCASSLKREDYEQYFGPGTRLTVT.

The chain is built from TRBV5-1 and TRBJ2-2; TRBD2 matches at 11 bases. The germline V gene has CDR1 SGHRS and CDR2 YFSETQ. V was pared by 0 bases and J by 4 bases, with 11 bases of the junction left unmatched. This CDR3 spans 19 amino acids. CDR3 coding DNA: TGCGCCAGCAGCTTGGCCGTTAGCGGGAGGGCCAGCGGCACCGGGGAGCTGTTTTTT. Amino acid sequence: CASSLAVSGRASGTGELFF. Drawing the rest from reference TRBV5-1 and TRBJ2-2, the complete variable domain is KAGVTQTPRYLIKTRGQQVTLSCSPISGHRSVSWYQQTPGQGLQFLFEYFSETQRNKGNFPGRFSGRQFSNSRSEMNVSTLELGDSALYLCASSLAVSGRASGTGELFFGEGSRLTVL.

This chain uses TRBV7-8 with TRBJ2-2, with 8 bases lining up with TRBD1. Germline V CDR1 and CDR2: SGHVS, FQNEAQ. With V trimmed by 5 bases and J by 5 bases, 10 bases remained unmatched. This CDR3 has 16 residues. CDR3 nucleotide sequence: TGTGCCAGCAGCCGCGGTAGGACAGGGCATACCGGGGAGCTGTTTTTT. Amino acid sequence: CASSRGRTGHTGELFF.

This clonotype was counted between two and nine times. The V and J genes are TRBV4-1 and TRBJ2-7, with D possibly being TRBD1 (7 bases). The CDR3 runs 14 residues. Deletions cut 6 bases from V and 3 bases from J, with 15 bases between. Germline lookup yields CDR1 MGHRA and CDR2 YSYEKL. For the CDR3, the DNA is TGCGCCAGCAGGGGCGGGACAGACCTCTACGAGCAGTACTTC. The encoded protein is CASRGGTDLYEQYF.

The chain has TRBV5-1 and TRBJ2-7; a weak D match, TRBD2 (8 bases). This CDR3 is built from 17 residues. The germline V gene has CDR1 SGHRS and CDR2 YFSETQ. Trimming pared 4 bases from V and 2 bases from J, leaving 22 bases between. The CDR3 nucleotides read TGCGCCAGCAGCCTCCGGGGGGGTACAGGGGCAACCTACGAGCAGTACTTC. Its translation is CASSLRGGTGATYEQYF.

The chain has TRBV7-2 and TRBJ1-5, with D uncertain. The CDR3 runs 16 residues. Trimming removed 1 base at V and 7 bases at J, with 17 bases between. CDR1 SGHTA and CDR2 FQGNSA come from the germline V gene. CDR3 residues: CASSLGASPGIQPQHF. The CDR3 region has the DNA TGTGCCAGCAGCTTAGGTGCCTCGCCGGGTATCCAGCCCCAGCATTTT.

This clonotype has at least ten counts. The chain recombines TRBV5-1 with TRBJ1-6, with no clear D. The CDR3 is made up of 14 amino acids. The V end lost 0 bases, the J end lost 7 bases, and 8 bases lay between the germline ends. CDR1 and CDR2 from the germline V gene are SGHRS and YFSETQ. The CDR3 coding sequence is TGCGCCAGCAGCTTGGGAACAGTAAATTCACCCCTCCACTTT. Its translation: CASSLGTVNSPLHF.

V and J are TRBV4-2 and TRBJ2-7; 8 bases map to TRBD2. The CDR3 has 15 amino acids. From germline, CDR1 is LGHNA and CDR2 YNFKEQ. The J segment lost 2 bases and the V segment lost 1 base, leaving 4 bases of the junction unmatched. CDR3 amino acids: CASSQAWTSTYEQYF. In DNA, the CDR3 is TGTGCCAGCAGCCAAGCCTGGACTAGCACCTACGAGCAGTACTTC.

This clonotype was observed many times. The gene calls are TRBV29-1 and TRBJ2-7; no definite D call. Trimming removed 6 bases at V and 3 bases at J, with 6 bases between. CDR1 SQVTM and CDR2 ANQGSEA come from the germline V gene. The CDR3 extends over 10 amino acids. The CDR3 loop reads CSVKDYEQYF. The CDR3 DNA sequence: TGCAGCGTGAAGGACTACGAGCAGTACTTC.

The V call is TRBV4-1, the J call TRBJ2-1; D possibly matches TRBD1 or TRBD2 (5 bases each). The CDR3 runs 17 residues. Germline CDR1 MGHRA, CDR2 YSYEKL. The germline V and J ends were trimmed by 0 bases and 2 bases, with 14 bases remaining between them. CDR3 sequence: CASSQDRQGVPYNEQFF. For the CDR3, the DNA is TGCGCCAGCAGCCAAGATCGCCAGGGAGTACCCTACAATGAGCAGTTCTTC.

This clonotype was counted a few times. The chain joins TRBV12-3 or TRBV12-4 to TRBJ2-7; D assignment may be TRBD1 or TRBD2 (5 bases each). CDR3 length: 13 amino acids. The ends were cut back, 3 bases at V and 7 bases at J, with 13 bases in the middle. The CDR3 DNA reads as TGTGCCAGCAGTTTCTCAGGGCCGGGGGAGCAGTACTTC. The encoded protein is CASSFSGPGEQYF.

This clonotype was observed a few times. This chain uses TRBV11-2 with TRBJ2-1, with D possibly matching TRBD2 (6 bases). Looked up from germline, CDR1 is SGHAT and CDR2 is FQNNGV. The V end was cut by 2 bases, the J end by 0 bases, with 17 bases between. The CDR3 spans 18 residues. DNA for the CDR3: TGTGCCAGCAGCTTAAGACTGGCTAGCGCGAGCTCCTACAATGAGCAGTTCTTC. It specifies CASSLRLASASSYNEQFF.

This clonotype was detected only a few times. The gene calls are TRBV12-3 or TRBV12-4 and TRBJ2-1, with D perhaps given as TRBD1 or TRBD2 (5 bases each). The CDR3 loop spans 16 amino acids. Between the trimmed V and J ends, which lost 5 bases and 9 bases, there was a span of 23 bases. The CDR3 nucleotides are TGTGCCAGCAGTCCTCCTCCTAGCCCAGGTGGGGGTGAGCAGTTCTTC. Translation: CASSPPPSPGGGEQFF.

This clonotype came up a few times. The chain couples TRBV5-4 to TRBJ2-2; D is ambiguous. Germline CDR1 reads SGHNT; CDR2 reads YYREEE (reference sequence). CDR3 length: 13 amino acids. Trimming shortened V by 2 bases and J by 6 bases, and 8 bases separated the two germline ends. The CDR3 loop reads CASSFHSPGELFF. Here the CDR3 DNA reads TGTGCCAGCAGCTTTCACTCTCCCGGGGAGCTGTTTTTT.

The CDR3 loop reads CASSLTGELNQPQHF. CDR3 nucleotides: TGCGCCAGCAGCTTGACAGGCGAACTCAATCAGCCCCAGCATTTT. This rearrangement joins TRBV5-1 to TRBJ1-5, with D possibly being TRBD1 (5 bases). In germline, CDR1 is SGHRS, CDR2 YFSETQ. The V end was cut by 1 base, the J end by 3 bases, with 11 bases between. This CDR3 region has 15 residues.

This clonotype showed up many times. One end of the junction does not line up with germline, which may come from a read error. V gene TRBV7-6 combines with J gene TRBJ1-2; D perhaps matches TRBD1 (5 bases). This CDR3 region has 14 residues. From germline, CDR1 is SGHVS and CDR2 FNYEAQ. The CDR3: CASSLGTGLYGYTF. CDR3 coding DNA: TGCGCCAGCAGCTTGGGCACAGGACTCTATGGCTACACCTTC.

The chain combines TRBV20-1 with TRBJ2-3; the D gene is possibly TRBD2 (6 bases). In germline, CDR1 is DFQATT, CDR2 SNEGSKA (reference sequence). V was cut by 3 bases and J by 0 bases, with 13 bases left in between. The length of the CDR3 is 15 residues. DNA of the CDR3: TGCAGTGCTAGTCCCTTTGCGGGAAGCACAGATACGCAGTATTTT. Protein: CSASPFAGSTDTQYF.

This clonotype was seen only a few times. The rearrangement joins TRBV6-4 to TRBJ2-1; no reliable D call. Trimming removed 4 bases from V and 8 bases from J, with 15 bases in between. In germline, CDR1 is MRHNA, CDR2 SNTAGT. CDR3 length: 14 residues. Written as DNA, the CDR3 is TGTGCCAGCAGTGCGGGCGGTCTCCTCTATGAGCAGTTCTTC. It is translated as CASSAGGLLYEQFF.